Given below is one T cell receptor (beta chain) in context. Antigen: not known. Every TCR beta cDNA library bore unique molecular identifiers. Some 500,000 cDNA molecules were recovered from an input of about 0.95 to 11 million T cells. Each CDR3 protein gets one entry after TCRdb re-called the PCR reads with MiXCR. The table shows fewer than 850,000 distinct CDR3 sequences, with approximately 30% occurring only once. This entry comes from a study of post-analysis software for immune sequencing data. As for the study in general: Multiple sclerosis in the patients followed relapsing-remitting, secondary progressive and progressive-relapsing courses.

Study outcomes and limitations: TRBV5-6, TRBV5-1 and TRBV20-1 belonged to a set of roughly five TRBV segments that were more frequent in patients than controls.

Trimming removed 7 bases from V and 6 bases from J, with 10 bases in between. The CDR3 runs 11 residues. CDR1 MNHNS and CDR2 SASEGT come from the germline V gene. This receptor was taken from a girl under 18 with multiple sclerosis. This chain joins TRBV6-1 and TRBJ2-7, with D maybe TRBD2 (5 bases). The source material was blood. The CDR3 DNA follows: TGTGCCAGCATGGGGAGAGCCGAGCAGTACTTC. Its translation is CASMGRAEQYF.